A single sample gave rise to the 25 T cell receptor beta chains below, sequenced in a study of T cell responses to AZD1222 COVID-19 vaccine. Data came from immunoSEQ multiplex PCR; TCRdb stores just in-frame clones and leaves some out. The sample carries about 130,000 clones, around 86% recorded once. The starting material was peripheral blood, obtained on day 0 of AZD1222 vaccination. The receptors here all came from an adult in good health.

The chain recombines TRBV10-3 with TRBJ1-2; TRBD1 matches at 11 bases. CDR1 ENHRY and CDR2 SYGVKD come from the germline V gene. This CDR3 contains 14 residues. J lost 8 bases, V lost 6 bases, and 8 bases had no gene match. Here the CDR3 DNA reads TGTGCCATCAGCGCCTTCGGGACAGGGGGAGGCTACACCTTC. Translated, it gives CAISAFGTGGGYTF.

The genes are TRBV7-2 and TRBJ1-5, with TRBD1 matching 7 bases. Looked up from germline, CDR1 is SGHTA and CDR2 is FQGNSA. The CDR3 spans 15 residues. The V and J ends lost 0 bases and 6 bases, in that order; junction bases with no gene match: 5. The chain's CDR3 is CASSLAKGAGQPQHF. The CDR3 nucleotides read TGTGCCAGCAGCTTAGCTAAGGGGGCGGGTCAGCCCCAGCATTTT.

This clone was found once. The rearrangement uses TRBV7-2 and TRBJ1-1; D is undetermined. Germline values: CDR1 SGHTA, CDR2 FQGNSA. The V gene lost 5 bases and the J gene lost 7 bases, with 23 bases spanning the gap. The CDR3 consists of 16 residues. CDR3 in DNA: TGTGCCAGCAGCCCTCTCGCACAGATCTCTTACGGTGAAGCTTTCTTT. Its protein is CASSPLAQISYGEAFF.

The CDR3 protein is CASSQGVYEQYF. CDR3 sequence (DNA): TGTGCCAGCTCGCAGGGGGTCTACGAGCAGTACTTC. This sequence joins TRBV18 and TRBJ2-7; 7 nucleotides match TRBD1. V lost 6 bases to trimming and J lost 3 bases; unmatched junction nucleotides: 2. The CDR3 spans 12 residues. Germline loops: CDR1 KGHSH, CDR2 LQKENI.

The V gene is TRBV18, the J gene TRBJ1-1; the match to TRBD1 covers 7 bases. The CDR3 is 14 amino acids. After removal of 1 base from V and 11 bases from J, the junction contained 10 bases not matched to a gene. Germline V gives CDR1 KGHSH, CDR2 LQKENI. CDR3 in amino acids: CASSPLTVGGIAFF. CDR3 nucleotides: TGTGCCAGCTCACCACTAACGGTAGGGGGCATCGCTTTCTTT.

V usage is TRBV12-3 or TRBV12-4 and J usage is TRBJ1-1; D ambiguous. The germline V and J ends were trimmed by 7 bases and 0 bases, with 9 bases remaining between them. This CDR3 has 13 residues. This CDR3 reads CASTGIMNTEAFF. The CDR3 DNA is TGTGCCAGCACAGGAATCATGAACACTGAAGCTTTCTTT.

The gene calls are TRBV6-5 and TRBJ2-1; D perhaps matches TRBD2 (7 bases). Germline V gene data show CDR1 as MNHEY and CDR2 as SVGAGI. The CDR3 has 13 amino acids. The V end lost 6 bases, the J end lost 2 bases, and 8 bases lay between the germline ends. The CDR3: CASSGGPYNEQFF. The CDR3 DNA reads as TGTGCCAGCAGCGGGGGGCCCTACAATGAGCAGTTCTTC.

This chain uses TRBV30 with TRBJ1-1; 9 nucleotides align to TRBD1. The CDR3 consists of 13 residues. The V gene end was trimmed by 8 bases and the J gene end by 4 bases; junction bases not matched to a gene: 8. CDR1 and CDR2 (germline): GTSNPN, SVGIG (reference sequence). Here the CDR3 DNA reads TGTGCCGGAGGGACAGGGCAGCTCACTGAAGCTTTCTTT. It encodes CAGGTGQLTEAFF.

The V call is TRBV27, the J call TRBJ1-2, with TRBD1 identical over 9 bases. V shed 5 bases and J 1 base; nucleotides not matched to a gene: 8. The CDR3 length is 16 residues. The V gene's germline CDR1 is MNHEY and CDR2 SMNVEV (reference sequence). The CDR3 loop is CASSPQGADINYGYTF. Here the CDR3 DNA reads TGTGCCAGCAGTCCACAGGGGGCCGATATTAACTATGGCTACACCTTC.

J is TRBJ1-3 and V is TRBV7-9; D is unclear. Per the germline V gene, CDR1 is SEHNR and CDR2 is FQNEAQ (reference sequence). The V end lost 1 base, the J end lost 0 bases, and 4 bases lay between the germline ends. The CDR3 runs to 14 residues. The CDR3 here is CASSLDISGNTIYF. The CDR3 DNA reads as TGTGCCAGCAGCTTAGACATCTCTGGAAACACCATATATTTT.

V and J are TRBV28 and TRBJ1-5; D unclear. The germline V gene has CDR1 MDHEN and CDR2 SYDVKM. The CDR3 is 15 residues long. Trimming removed 6 bases from V and 1 base from J, with 13 bases in between. CDR3 sequence (DNA): TGTGCCAGCAGCCGGTTGAGGTTCAGCAATCAGCCCCAGCATTTT. Encoded protein: CASSRLRFSNQPQHF. Full variable domain (remainder filled in from reference TRBV28 and TRBJ1-5): DVKVTQSSRYLVKRTGEKVFLECVQDMDHENMFWYRQDPGLGLRLIYFSYDVKMKEKGDIPEGYSVSREKKERFSLILESASTNQTSMYLCASSRLRFSNQPQHFGDGTRLSIL.

This clone has only one observation. The V gene is TRBV11-3, the J gene TRBJ2-1; perhaps TRBD1 as D (6 bases). The CDR3 has 14 residues. Germline V gene data show CDR1 as SGHNT and CDR2 as YENEEA. V lost 4 bases to trimming and J lost 7 bases, with 14 bases between them. The CDR3 coding sequence is TGTGCCAGCAGCTCATACAGGGAGAATAATGAGCAGTTCTTC. Amino acids: CASSSYRENNEQFF.

This clone was detected only once. The chain recombines TRBV4-3 with TRBJ2-7, with 8 bases fitting TRBD1. The germline V gene has CDR1 LGHNA and CDR2 YSLEER. This CDR3 is built from 15 residues. After removal of 8 bases from V and 3 bases from J, the junction contained 12 bases not matched to a gene. The CDR3 DNA reads TGCGCCAGCCAACCCGGACAGGGTGATCACTACGAGCAGTACTTC. Residues: CASQPGQGDHYEQYF.

The chain combines TRBV10-2 with TRBJ1-2, with 7 bases lining up with TRBD1. The CDR3 totals 14 residues. The germline gives CDR1 WSHSY, CDR2 SAAADI. The V gene end was trimmed by 3 bases and the J gene end by 4 bases; junction bases not matched to a gene: 5. As DNA, the CDR3 is TGCGCCAGCAGTGAAGGGGGCAGGGGCTATGGCTACACCTTC. It is translated as CASSEGGRGYGYTF.

This clone was seen a single time. The J gene is TRBJ1-2, the V gene TRBV5-5, with 8 bases identical to TRBD1. The germline V gene has CDR1 SGHKS and CDR2 YYEKEE (reference sequence). V was pared by 5 bases and J by 5 bases, with 11 bases of the junction left unmatched. This CDR3 has 15 residues. The CDR3, as DNA: TGTGCCAGCAGATCCACAGGGGGAATAGGATATGGCTACACCTTC. Translating it yields CASRSTGGIGYGYTF.

The rearrangement uses TRBV7-8 and TRBJ2-7; tentatively, D is TRBD1 (6 bases). The germline V gene encodes CDR1 SGHVS and CDR2 FQNEAQ. V was shortened by 0 bases and J by 2 bases, with 14 bases between the two germline ends. The CDR3 contains 16 residues. Here the CDR3 DNA reads TGTGCCAGCAGCTTAGCCTTGACAGGAGGAGCCTACGAGCAGTACTTC. Translating gives CASSLALTGGAYEQYF.

A single count supports this clone. The rearrangement links TRBV5-1 to TRBJ2-1; TRBD1 is a possible D gene (6 bases). The CDR3 runs to 12 residues. Trimming cost V 2 bases and J 8 bases, with 8 bases left between them. Germline V gene data show CDR1 as SGHRS and CDR2 as YFSETQ. This chain's CDR3 is CASSFQGHEQFF. The CDR3 DNA is TGCGCCAGCAGCTTTCAGGGGCATGAGCAGTTCTTC.

V usage is TRBV18 and J usage is TRBJ1-1; maybe TRBD1 (6 bases). Deletions cut 1 base from V and 1 base from J, with 10 bases between. The CDR3 loop spans 15 amino acids. Germline V CDR1 and CDR2: KGHSH, LQKENI. CDR3 region: CASSPHLQGNTEAFF. For the CDR3, the DNA is TGTGCCAGCTCACCACATCTACAGGGGAACACTGAAGCTTTCTTT.

The J gene is TRBJ2-7, the V gene TRBV6-2 or TRBV6-3; possible D gene TRBD1, 6 bases. This CDR3 is built from 11 residues. V was pared by 2 bases and J by 11 bases, with 10 bases between. Germline V gene sequence: CDR1 MNHEY, CDR2 SVGEGT. CDR3 bases: TGTGCCAGCAGTTACAGAGGGGGAGAGTACTTC. Its protein is CASSYRGGEYF.

V gene TRBV9 combines with J gene TRBJ2-5; D is perhaps TRBD2 (6 bases). CDR1 and CDR2 (germline): SGDLS, YYNGEE. The CDR3 extends over 15 amino acids. V gave up 3 bases and J gave up 3 bases, with 15 bases separating them. This chain's CDR3 is CASSEARGGKETQYF. The CDR3 nucleotides read TGTGCCAGCAGCGAGGCTAGAGGCGGGAAAGAGACCCAGTACTTC.

This clone was counted once. V gene TRBV19 combines with J gene TRBJ1-2; 8 nucleotides line up with TRBD1. J gave up 4 bases and V 4 bases, and 14 bases lay outside the gene matches. Germline CDR1 LNHDA, CDR2 SQIVND (reference sequence). The CDR3 loop spans 17 amino acids. CDR3: CASSTGQGELRLYGYTF. CDR3 bases: TGTGCCAGTAGTACCGGACAGGGAGAGCTGCGGCTCTATGGCTACACCTTC.

Concerning this clone: This same CDR3 is encoded by further DNA sequences in the sample. The gene calls are TRBV19 and TRBJ1-2; D may be TRBD1 (5 bases). This CDR3 has 17 amino acids. Germline assignment: CDR1 LNHDA and CDR2 SQIVND (reference sequence). Trimming took 4 bases from V and 2 from J, leaving 20 bases between them. CDR3 protein: CASSRRPQGWSNYGYTF. DNA of the CDR3: TGTGCCAGTAGTAGGCGGCCCCAGGGATGGTCCAACTATGGCTACACCTTC.

This clone has only a few counts. V usage is TRBV5-1 and J usage is TRBJ2-2, with 9 bases aligning to TRBD2. Losses at the gene ends were 6 bases for V and 2 bases for J; bases not matched to a gene: 8. Germline values: CDR1 SGHRS, CDR2 YFSETQ. The length of the CDR3 is 16 residues. The CDR3 region is CASNPSGASNTGELFF. CDR3 in DNA: TGCGCCAGCAATCCTAGCGGGGCCTCAAACACCGGGGAGCTGTTTTTT.

This chain joins TRBV2 and TRBJ1-1; TRBD1 aligns across 9 bases. The CDR3 contains 13 residues. Losses at the gene ends were 5 bases for V and 13 bases for J; bases not matched to a gene: 11. The germline V gene has CDR1 SNHLY and CDR2 FYNNEI. CDR3 in DNA: TGTGCCAGCAGTTTACAGGGGGCCGGGAGGGGTTTCTTT. Protein sequence: CASSLQGAGRGFF.

V is TRBV28 and J is TRBJ1-4, with D perhaps matching TRBD1 (5 bases). Between the trimmed V and J ends, which lost 7 bases and 1 base, there was a span of 7 bases. This CDR3 region has 13 residues. Germline V gene sequence: CDR1 MDHEN, CDR2 SYDVKM. CDR3 in amino acids: CASIQGTNEKLFF. The CDR3 DNA sequence: TGTGCCAGCATTCAGGGAACTAATGAAAAACTGTTTTTT.